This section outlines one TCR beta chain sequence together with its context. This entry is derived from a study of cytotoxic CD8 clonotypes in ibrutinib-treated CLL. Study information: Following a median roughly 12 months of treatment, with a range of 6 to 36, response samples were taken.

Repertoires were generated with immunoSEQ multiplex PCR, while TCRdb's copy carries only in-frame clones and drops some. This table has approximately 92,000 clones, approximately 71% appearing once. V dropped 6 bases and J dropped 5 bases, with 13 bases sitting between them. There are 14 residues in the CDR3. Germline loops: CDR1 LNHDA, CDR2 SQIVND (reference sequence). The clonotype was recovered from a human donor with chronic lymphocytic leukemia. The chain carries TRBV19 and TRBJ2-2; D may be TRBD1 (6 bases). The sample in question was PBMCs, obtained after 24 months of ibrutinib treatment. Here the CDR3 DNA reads TGTGCCAGTAGCACAGGGAAGGGTACCGGGGAGCTGTTTTTT. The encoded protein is CASSTGKGTGELFF.